This TCR beta chain came from a study of sequential checkpoint blockade in melanoma (dated by TCRdb to about 2019). The study in broad terms: Patients were randomized 1:1 to first-line nivolumab followed by ipilimumab (arm A) or ipilimumab followed by nivolumab (arm B). Maintenance nivolumab came after both trial sequences. TCRbeta immunosequencing was performed on DNA from 85 to 100 pretreatment melanoma tumor samples. For some 24 patients, matched tumor biopsies were obtained before treatment and at week 13, following single-agent nivolumab (arm A) or ipilimumab (arm B). The same lesion was the source of approximately 86% of the matched pre- and post-treatment tumor biopsy pairs.

Study-level results and caveats: Clinical benefit was about 30 times more likely to be achieved by patients whose tumor T-cell fraction and clonality increased by week 13. In the nivolumab-first arm (arm A), pretreatment tumor TIL clonality was associated with response (P = .04). Tumor T-cell fraction and clonality were found to correlate with PD-L1 staining and CD8+ T-cell counts but not with mutational load. The model for predicting response that combines TCR metrics with mutation burden needs to be validated in larger, independent patient cohorts. Small sample sizes and reduced statistical power limited the within-arm analyses of tumor T-cell fraction.

This clone turned up a few times. Its antigen remains undetermined. One base away there is no much larger clone; base qualities are not given. Read against the paper, the sample's treatment or condition label means: randomized to nivolumab then ipilimumab (arm A) or the reverse (arm B). No trial patient had received prior DNA-damaging chemotherapy. The samples were obtained from melanoma patients enrolled in CheckMate 064, an open-label, randomized phase II trial testing sequential checkpoint blockade. Tumor TCR sequencing used genomic DNA from formalin-fixed paraffin-embedded (FFPE) tissue samples. The CDR3 covers 13 residues, taking in both the cysteine and the phenylalanine. The read is trimmed to its CDR3 DNA, 39 bases read in frame from base 1. The V end loses 10 bases and the J end loses 8 bases, and a stretch of 20 bases separates them. From the germline V gene, CDR1 is MNHGY and CDR2 is SAAAGT.

TCRbeta CDR3 regions were immunosequenced from genomic DNA with the immunoSEQ Assay. Before high-throughput sequencing, the genomic DNA was amplified using bias-controlled multiplex PCR. The original methods were these. To quantify the absolute abundance of each unique TCRbeta CDR3 region, the sequences were collapsed and filtered. Clonality, defined as 1 minus Pielou's evenness, was calculated using only productive rearrangements. To compute tumor T-cell fraction, TCRbeta template counts were normalized to usable DNA, with usable DNA estimated from several housekeeping genes. Clones with significantly greater frequencies in on-treatment versus baseline samples were identified using a previously published method. In its TCRdb copy, this immuneACCESS table keeps in-frame sequences only and misses some clones. Where compared with another copy, unresolved V genes explain less than half of these, and the others have no known cause. For V, J and clone size, that table is used; D and trimming come from the DNA. This sample lists around 35,000 clones; approximately 30% were detected once. In total, the top ten clones hold roughly 1.5% of the sample.

This material consisted of tumor tissue (inferred from file names), taken from a patient given nivolumab and ipilimumab in sequence. The chain joins TRBV6-8 to TRBJ1-2; the best D guess is TRBD1, with 5 bases matching. The sequence came from a human donor with melanoma. The CDR3 region has the sequence CATPRGGAAGYTF. The DNA sequence is given as TGTGCCACCCCGAGGGGAGGGGCCGCGGGCTACACCTTC.